This T cell receptor beta chain was sequenced during a study of regulatory T cells in long-lasting Graves disease. This clonotype was counted at least ten times. Library construction for TCR beta used iRepertoire HTBI primers and Arm-PCR of CDR3 regions. MiXCR, applied by TCRdb to the multiplex PCR reads, yields one record per CDR3 protein. The sample shows more than 350,000 distinct CDR3 sequences, about 15% of them seen only once. Time point indicated: newly diagnosed GD, antithyroid drugs for less than 3 months. Isolated PBMC RNA provided the starting material for the TCR library. The CDR3 runs to 15 residues. Germline assignment: CDR1 SEHNR and CDR2 FQNEAQ (reference sequence). V trimming: 0 bases; J trimming: 4 bases; junction bases outside the gene matches: 3. These data were likewise used in another study, on T cells in Graves' hyperthyroidism and ophthalmopathy. That report adds: The blood repertoire included most of the expanded thyroid clonotypes above 0.001.

This specimen was peripheral blood mononuclear cells (PBMCs), taken at new diagnosis, from a patient treated with antithyroid drugs. V usage is TRBV7-9 and J usage is TRBJ2-7, with 10 bases fitting TRBD1. This TCR came from a woman aged 25 to 39 with Graves disease. The CDR3 bases are TGTGCCAGCAGCTTAGCGGGACAGGGGAGGTACGAGCAGTACTTC. This codes for CASSLAGQGRYEQYF.